This TCR beta chain was recorded in a study of shared T cell receptors in the human thymus. This CDR3 has 15 residues. V trimming: 2 bases; J trimming: 4 bases; junction bases outside the gene matches: 4. Germline values: CDR1 MNHEY, CDR2 SVGAGI. In regard to this clone: In the same sample, other DNA sequences code for this CDR3.

Clones were sequenced by immunoSEQ multiplex PCR, and TCRdb holds only the in-frame ones, with some missing. The sample carries approximately 760,000 clones, 80% to 90% recorded once. This sample was also put to use in a study of human thymus T cells. This second study notes: Among the donors, all were healthy Finnish infants having corrective surgery for congenital heart defects. Repertoires from thymus and blood appeared to show biased V and J gene usage.

The sequenced sample was thymocytes. This sequence joins TRBV6-5 and TRBJ2-1; the match to TRBD2 covers 8 bases. This clonotype originated in a girl under three years old with a congenital heart defect. The DNA of the CDR3 is TGTGCCAGCAGTTACGGCGGGGGGTTTTACAATGAGCAGTTCTTC. This codes for CASSYGGGFYNEQFF.